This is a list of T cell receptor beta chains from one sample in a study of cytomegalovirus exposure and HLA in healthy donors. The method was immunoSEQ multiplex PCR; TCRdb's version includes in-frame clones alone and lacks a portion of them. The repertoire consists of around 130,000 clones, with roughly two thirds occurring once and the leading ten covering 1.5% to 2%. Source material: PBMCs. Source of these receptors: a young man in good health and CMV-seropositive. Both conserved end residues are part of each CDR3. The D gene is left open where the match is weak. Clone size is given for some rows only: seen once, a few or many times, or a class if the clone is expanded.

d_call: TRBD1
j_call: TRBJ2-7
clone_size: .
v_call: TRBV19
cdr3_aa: CASSIRDRDDEQYF
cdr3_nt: TGTGCCAGTAGTATCCGGGACAGGGACGACGAGCAGTACTTC

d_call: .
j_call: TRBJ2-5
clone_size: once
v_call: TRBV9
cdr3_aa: CASSVTPGLQETQYF
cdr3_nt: TGTGCCAGCAGCGTCACCCCGGGACTTCAAGAGACCCAGTACTTC

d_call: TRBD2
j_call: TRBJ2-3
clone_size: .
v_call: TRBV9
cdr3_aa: CASSVGPSGRVFTDTQYF
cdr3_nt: TGTGCCAGCAGCGTAGGGCCTAGCGGGAGGGTTTTCACAGATACGCAGTATTTT

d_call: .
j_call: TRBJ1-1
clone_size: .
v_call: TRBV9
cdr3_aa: CASSVGQRGTEAFF
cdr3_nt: TGTGCCAGCAGCGTTGGACAGAGGGGCACTGAAGCTTTCTTT

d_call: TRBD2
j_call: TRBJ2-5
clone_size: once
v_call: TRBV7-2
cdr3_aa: CASTRTSYQETQYF
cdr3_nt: TGTGCCAGCACTCGGACTAGTTACCAAGAGACCCAGTACTTC

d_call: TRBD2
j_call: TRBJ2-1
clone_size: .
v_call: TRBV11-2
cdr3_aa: CASSFGLAGYNEQFF
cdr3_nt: TGTGCCAGCAGCTTTGGACTAGCGGGTTACAATGAGCAGTTCTTC

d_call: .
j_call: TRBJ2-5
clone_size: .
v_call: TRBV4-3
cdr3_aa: CASSRTLGWEEETQYF
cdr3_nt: TGCGCCAGCAGCCGGACCTTGGGGTGGGAGGAAGAGACCCAGTACTTC

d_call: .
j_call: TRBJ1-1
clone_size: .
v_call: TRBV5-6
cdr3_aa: CASSLDGGTMNTEAFF
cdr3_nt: TGTGCCAGCAGCCTGGACGGCGGAACCATGAACACTGAAGCTTTCTTT

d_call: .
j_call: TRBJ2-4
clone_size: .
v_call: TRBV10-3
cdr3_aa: CAISPEAIANIQYF
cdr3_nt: TGTGCCATCAGTCCAGAAGCGATTGCGAACATTCAGTACTTC

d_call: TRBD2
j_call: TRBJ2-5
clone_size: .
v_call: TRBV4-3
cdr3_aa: CASSQRLAGNTLNQETQYF
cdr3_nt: TGCGCCAGCAGCCAGAGACTAGCGGGAAATACACTCAACCAAGAGACCCAGTACTTC

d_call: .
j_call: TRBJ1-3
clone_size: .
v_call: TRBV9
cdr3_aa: CASSPQGWSQMGTIYF
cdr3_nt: TGTGCCAGCAGCCCACAGGGCTGGAGCCAAATGGGCACCATATATTTT

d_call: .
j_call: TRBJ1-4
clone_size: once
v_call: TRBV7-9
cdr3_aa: CASSSGILVDEKLFF
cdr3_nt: TGTGCCAGCAGCTCAGGAATATTAGTTGATGAAAAACTGTTTTTT

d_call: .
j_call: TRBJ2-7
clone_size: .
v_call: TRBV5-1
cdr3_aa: CASSRRGWDYEQYF
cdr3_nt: TGCGCCAGCAGCCGGAGAGGGTGGGACTACGAGCAGTACTTC

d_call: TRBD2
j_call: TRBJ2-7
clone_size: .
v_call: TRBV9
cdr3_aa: CASSPDLGLVRNEQYF
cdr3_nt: TGTGCCAGCAGCCCTGACCTCGGACTAGTCCGGAACGAGCAGTACTTC